This T cell receptor beta chain derives from a study of shared clonotypes between healthy human individuals (dated by TCRdb to 2020 to 2022). As for the study more broadly: The cohort included three men and two women between 18 and 49 years of age. For each donor, CD4 naive and CD4 memory were each given three plates, CD8 naive was given two plates, and CD8 memory was given one plate. To estimate repertoire size and how much clonotypes are shared between individuals, the study performed deep sequencing of blood TCR repertoires from a few healthy adults. Different laboratories and diverse techniques were used to prepare libraries and sequence TCR repertoires, to increase sequencing depth and limit assay-specific biases. Each donor's leukapheresis produced roughly between roughly 0.85 and 10 billion PBMCs.

From cysteine to phenylalanine, the CDR3 is 14 amino acids long. Just CDR3 DNA is preserved here, 42 bases in frame from base 1. V lost 6 bases and J lost 3 bases; the stretch between them is 14 bases long. For CDR1 and CDR2, the germline V gene (reference sequence) lists MNHEY and SMNVEV. For the CD8 naive samples, CD45RO-negative cells were positively selected for CCR7, yielding a CD45RA+CCR7+ population from which TemRA cells were excluded. Donors were healthy HIV-negative adults with no recently reported acute infections or vaccinations. Every donor was a Caucasian adult residing in Nashville, Tennessee, USA. Blood was collected by leukapheresis, and PBMCs were isolated by Ficoll-Histopaque density gradient centrifugation and then cryopreserved in liquid nitrogen vapor phase. Purity and quantity of every magnetically sorted T cell population were checked by analytical flow cytometry. Each sorted fraction had its genomic DNA isolated and then quantified by UV absorbance on a Nanodrop 2000c.

TCR CDR3 regions were amplified from genomic DNA by multiplex PCR using the deep immunoSEQ assay. Extracted genomic DNA from each cell subset was distributed evenly across all wells of several immunoSEQ 96-well plates, and each plate was treated as a replicate. For sorted subsets, 200 to 250 ng genomic DNA, equal to some 28,000 T cell genomes, was loaded into each replicate PCR. Purified libraries were quantified with a Qubit 3.0 fluorometer, sized on a Bioanalyzer 2100, and re-quantified with the KAPA Library Quantification kit. Each immunoSEQ 96-well plate was sequenced on its own single-read 150-cycle Illumina NextSeq 550 flow cell. Processing in the source paper ran as follows. Because only junctional sequences without quality scores were contained in the immunoSEQ output, filtering matching that applied to full-length reads could not be performed. Sequences were annotated with PyIR, a Python wrapper for IgBLAST v1.9, and V/J genes and CDR3 were assigned using IMGT germline references. Reads were removed for weak V/J assignments (E-value above 1e-6), missing CDR3, stop codons, out-of-frame junctions, or ambiguous translated residues. V3J clonotypes were defined as sequences sharing the same inferred V gene, J gene, and CDR3 amino acid sequence. The percentage overlap between two repertoires was calculated by dividing the number of shared unique clonotypes by the size of the smaller repertoire. Three approaches were used to assess repertoire richness: RTK rarefaction, the Chao1 estimator, and Recon v2.1 estimates of unobserved clonotypes. OLGA was used to compute generation probabilities for all TCRbeta clonotypes that the gDNA method yielded from a handful of donors. The table was pulled from immuneACCESS by TCRdb, which kept in-frame rearrangements only. Such tables lose some clones; where checked, under half of the loss comes from unresolved V genes, and the rest has no known cause. That table gives V, J and clone size, and the DNA gave D and trimming. Recorded for this sample are about 2.1 million clones; around 95% of them occurred a single time. The ten largest clones capture around 1.8% of the sample.

Concerning this clone: Its antigen is still unknown. Base qualities are not at hand, and no much larger clone is one base apart.

The paper as a whole reports these results and caveats: Naive subsets generally had larger estimated clonotype richness than memory subsets did. Rarefaction of sorted-subset datasets indicated incomplete sequencing despite the large sequencing depth. The small number of donors limited the genetic and exposure-history diversity represented. When a handful of donors were compared, the shared fraction of clonotypes was around 5% for naive CD4, around 4% for naive CD8, 2.3% for memory CD4, and under 0.5% for memory CD8. Higher generation probabilities were observed for clonotypes shared by all four sorted-subset donors than for non-shared clonotypes. Pairwise subsampling indicated that sequencing depth was expected to affect the degree of clonotype sharing among donors. Sampling was restricted to blood, and TCR repertoires in tissue are likely to differ from TCR repertoires in blood.

Recombination linked TRBV27 to TRBJ1-1; the D gene lacks a confident call. The sequenced sample was naive CD8+ T cells from PBMCs. The cell subset or site label on this specimen signifies: CD45RA+CCR7+. The TCR comes from a man between 18 and 29 years old in good health. Some clones in this sample may be carry-over from other donors' samples. CDR3 region: CASRPTSGDTEAFF. The nucleotide sequence is TGTGCCAGCAGACCAACTTCGGGTGACACTGAAGCTTTCTTT.